This TCR beta chain originates from a study of human T cells and chemical hapten exposure. The study, taken as a whole, reports: Sensitizing with DPC caused no change in TCRs above 1 in 1000 frequency.

Time point defined: patch test 1, 2 weeks after DPC sensitization. Sample treatment: therapeutic diphenylcyclopropenone sensitization with weekly scalp DPC. On this clonotype: Its matching antigen is unknown.

TCRdb reprocessed the RACE reads via MiXCR and lists one record per CDR3 protein. The data contain some 110,000 distinct CDR3 sequences, 9.5% to 13% of them singletons. Germline loops: CDR1 SGHRS, CDR2 YFSETQ. Trimming removed 4 bases from V and 4 bases from J, with 14 bases in between. The CDR3 contains 15 residues. The TCR comes from a woman aged 50 to 65 with alopecia areata. Some clones in this sample may be carry-over from other donors' samples. Sequencing was performed on whole blood, taken in connection with sensitization to the hapten diphenylcyclopropenone (DPC). V usage is TRBV5-1 and J usage is TRBJ1-4; tentatively, D is TRBD1 (6 bases). The CDR3 loop is CASSLEGHRNEKLFF. As DNA, the CDR3 is TGCGCCAGCAGCCTGGAGGGACACCGTAATGAAAAACTGTTTTTT.